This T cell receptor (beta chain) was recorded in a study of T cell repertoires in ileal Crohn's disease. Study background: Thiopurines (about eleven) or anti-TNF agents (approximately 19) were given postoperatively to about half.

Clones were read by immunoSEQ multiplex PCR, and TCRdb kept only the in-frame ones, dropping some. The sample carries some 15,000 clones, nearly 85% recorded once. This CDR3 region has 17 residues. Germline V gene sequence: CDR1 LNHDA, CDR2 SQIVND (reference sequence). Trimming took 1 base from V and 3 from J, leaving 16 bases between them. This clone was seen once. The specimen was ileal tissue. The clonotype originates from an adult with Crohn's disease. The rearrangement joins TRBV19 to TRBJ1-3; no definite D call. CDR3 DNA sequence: TGTGCCAGTAGTATAGGAGCCGGGAAAGGGTTTGGAAACACCATATATTTT. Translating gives CASSIGAGKGFGNTIYF.